This passage covers 20 T cell receptor beta chains from one sample sequenced in a study of blood T cell repertoires in COVID-19. The method was immunoSEQ multiplex PCR; TCRdb's version includes in-frame clones alone and lacks a portion of them. Among some 97,000 clones listed, 70% to 80% were seen once. Sequenced sample: peripheral blood. These receptors originate from a woman between 65 and 79 years old with acute or convalescent COVID-19.

The chain links TRBV27 to TRBJ1-2; D ambiguous. Germline V gene lookup returns CDR1 MNHEY and CDR2 SMNVEV (reference sequence). The CDR3 loop spans 15 amino acids. Between the trimmed V and J ends, which lost 5 bases and 2 bases, there was a span of 15 bases. This chain's CDR3 is CASSPLERGNYGYTF. The CDR3 bases are TGTGCCAGCAGTCCCCTCGAGAGAGGGAACTATGGCTACACCTTC.

The V call is TRBV4-3, the J call TRBJ2-1; TRBD2 matches at 11 bases. V shed 7 bases, J shed 4 bases, and the junction held 6 bases outside the gene matches. The CDR3 is made up of 15 amino acids. Germline-derived CDR1 and CDR2 are LGHNA and YSLEER. CDR3 in amino acids: CASTWSSGGYNEQFF. CDR3 coding DNA: TGCGCCAGCACTTGGTCTAGCGGGGGGTACAATGAGCAGTTCTTC.

V is TRBV6-6 and J is TRBJ2-7; D is perhaps TRBD2 (6 bases). CDR1 MNHNY and CDR2 SVGAGI come from the germline V gene (reference sequence). The CDR3 has 13 amino acids. V gave up 7 bases and J gave up 3 bases, with 13 bases separating them. The CDR3 loop is CASNHTSHYEQYV. The CDR3 DNA reads TGTGCCAGCAACCACACTAGCCACTACGAGCAGTACGTC.

The V call is TRBV30, the J call TRBJ1-5, with D perhaps matching TRBD1 (5 bases). This CDR3 region has 14 residues. Germline CDR1 and CDR2: GTSNPN and SVGIG (reference sequence). V lost 0 bases and J lost 5, with 11 bases in between. The CDR3 coding sequence is TGTGCCTGGAGTGTATGGGGGGAAGATCAGCCCCAGCATTTT. Amino acid sequence: CAWSVWGEDQPQHF.

The chain's CDR3 is CASSLTVPDTEAFF. The CDR3 DNA reads as TGTGCCAGCTCATTGACAGTACCAGACACTGAAGCTTTCTTT. The J gene is TRBJ1-1, the V gene TRBV18, with a possible D match to TRBD1 (5 bases). The germline V gene has CDR1 KGHSH and CDR2 LQKENI. The CDR3 is 14 amino acids. Trimming left V 5 bases short and J 3 bases short, with 13 bases between.

This rearrangement joins TRBV25-1 to TRBJ1-1; perhaps TRBD1 as D (5 bases). CDR3 length: 10 residues. The germline V gene has CDR1 MGHDK and CDR2 SYGVNS. V lost 5 bases to trimming and J lost 10 bases, with 8 bases between them. DNA for the CDR3: TGTGCCAGCAGTCAAGGGGCAGCTTTCTTT. Residues: CASSQGAAFF.

This chain connects TRBV19 to TRBJ2-1, with 9 bases fitting TRBD2. The J segment lost 5 bases and the V segment lost 0 bases, leaving 2 bases of the junction unmatched. The CDR3 is 15 residues long. Per germline, CDR1 LNHDA and CDR2 SQIVND (reference sequence). CDR3 sequence reads: CASSIERGGNNEQFF. The CDR3, as DNA: TGTGCCAGTAGTATAGAGCGGGGGGGGAACAATGAGCAGTTCTTC.

The gene calls are TRBV2 and TRBJ1-5; 7 nucleotides align to TRBD1. Germline loops: CDR1 SNHLY, CDR2 FYNNEI. J was trimmed by 4 bases and V by 4 bases; bases with no gene match: 4. CDR3 length: 14 residues. CDR3 region: CASSGDSQNQPQHF. DNA for the CDR3: TGTGCCAGCAGTGGGGACAGCCAGAATCAGCCCCAGCATTTT.

The rearrangement uses TRBV27 and TRBJ1-1; 9 bases are a match to TRBD1. The V and J ends lost 5 bases and 1 base, in that order; junction bases with no gene match: 8. This CDR3 has 16 amino acids. Germline V CDR1 and CDR2: MNHEY, SMNVEV (reference sequence). The CDR3 reads CASSRGPGQGNTEAFF. The DNA of the CDR3 is TGTGCCAGCAGTCGGGGGCCGGGACAGGGGAACACTGAAGCTTTCTTT.

This clone was found a few times. The J gene is TRBJ2-1, the V gene TRBV15; no reliable D call. Germline loops: CDR1 LNHNV, CDR2 YYDKDF (reference sequence). V lost 0 bases to trimming and J lost 0 bases, with 12 bases between them. This CDR3 has 17 amino acids. The DNA for the CDR3 is TGTGCCACCAGCAGAGATCTGGCGGAAAGCTCCTACAATGAGCAGTTCTTC. It yields the protein CATSRDLAESSYNEQFF.

The rearrangement links TRBV7-9 to TRBJ2-7; D is possibly TRBD1 (6 bases). Germline V CDR1 and CDR2: SEHNR, FQNEAQ (reference sequence). This CDR3 region has 14 residues. V was clipped by 5 bases and J by 6 bases, with 17 bases between them. The CDR3 DNA reads as TGTGCCAGCAGCCCGGACAGCACCCTCGGCGAGCAGTACGTC. Protein: CASSPDSTLGEQYV.

The chain combines TRBV2 with TRBJ2-3; D gene uncertain. V lost 7 bases and J 7 bases, leaving 12 bases between the germline ends. The CDR3 runs 12 residues. Germline lookup yields CDR1 SNHLY and CDR2 FYNNEI. The CDR3 bases are TGTGCCAGCACGTATTTTGCTAATACGCAGTATTTT. This gives the protein CASTYFANTQYF.

The V and J genes are TRBV19 and TRBJ1-5, with D possibly being TRBD1 (5 bases). The CDR3 sequence is 14 residues long. Germline V gene data show CDR1 as LNHDA and CDR2 as SQIVND (reference sequence). V shed 7 bases and J shed 7 bases, with 17 bases lying between them. As DNA, the CDR3 is TGTGCCAGTACGCGGGGAGGGGTTGGGCAGCCCCAGCATTTT. As protein: CASTRGGVGQPQHF.

Here the CDR3 DNA reads TGTGCCAGCTCACCACGGAAGGGGTCGGCTACCGGGGAGCTGTTTTTT. This sequence encodes CASSPRKGSATGELFF. The J gene is TRBJ2-2, the V gene TRBV18, with D possibly TRBD1 on 5 matching bases. V dropped 1 base and J dropped 5 bases, with 14 bases sitting between them. CDR1 KGHSH and CDR2 LQKENI come from the germline V gene. The CDR3 totals 16 residues. Together with reference TRBV18 and TRBJ2-2, the CDR3 gives the full variable domain: NAGVMQNPRHLVRRRGQEARLRCSPMKGHSHVYWYRQLPEEGLKFMVYLQKENIIDESGMPKERFSAEFPKEGPSILRIQQVVRGDSAAYFCASSPRKGSATGELFFGEGSRLTVL.

This chain connects TRBV5-4 to TRBJ2-5; 8 positions match TRBD2. V lost 4 bases to trimming and J lost 4 bases; unmatched junction nucleotides: 9. This CDR3 has 15 amino acids. Germline loops: CDR1 SGHNT, CDR2 YYREEE (reference sequence). CDR3 sequence (DNA): TGTGCCAGCAGCCCGGGAGGGGGATGGACAGAGACCCAGTACTTC. Its protein product is CASSPGGGWTETQYF. The full variable domain, in which reference TRBV5-4 and TRBJ2-5 provide the parts outside the CDR3, is ETGVTQSPTHLIKTRGQQVTLRCSSQSGHNTVSWYQQALGQGPQFIFQYYREEENGRGNFPPRFSGLQFPNYSSELNVNALELDDSALYLCASSPGGGWTETQYFGPGTRLLVL.

A few counts support this clone. V gene TRBV9 combines with J gene TRBJ2-2; no clear D gene. Trimming removed 0 bases from V and 4 bases from J, with 7 bases in between. Germline V CDR1 and CDR2: SGDLS, YYNGEE. The CDR3 is 14 residues long. The CDR3 DNA is TGTGCCAGCAGCGTAGTACAGACCACCGGGGAGCTGTTTTTT. Translated: CASSVVQTTGELFF.

This chain links TRBV5-1 with TRBJ2-3; 13 bases fit TRBD2. Germline V gene lookup returns CDR1 SGHRS and CDR2 YFSETQ. The junction had 6 bases not matched to a gene; V was cut back by 4 bases and J by 10 bases. The CDR3 covers 14 residues. As DNA, the CDR3 is TGCGCCAGCAGCCTGACTAGCGGGGGGCAGGCGCAGTATTTT. Residues: CASSLTSGGQAQYF.

This clone has just one count. The chain recombines TRBV6-5 with TRBJ1-5, with D uncertain. Germline lookup yields CDR1 MNHEY and CDR2 SVGAGI. Trimming pared 2 bases from V and 6 bases from J, leaving 17 bases between. The CDR3 extends over 16 amino acids. CDR3 in amino acids: CASSYGEPSVGQPQHF. In nucleotides, the CDR3 is TGTGCCAGCAGTTACGGGGAGCCGAGTGTTGGTCAGCCCCAGCATTTT.

The chain employs TRBV6-2 or TRBV6-3 and TRBJ2-1; 7 positions match TRBD1. J was trimmed by 7 bases and V by 5 bases; bases with no gene match: 14. Germline values: CDR1 MNHEY, CDR2 SVGEGT. This CDR3 has 16 residues. For the CDR3, the DNA is TGTGCCAGCAGTGTTGGCGGACAGGTTAGATCGAATGAGCAGTTCTTC. Translation gives CASSVGGQVRSNEQFF.

This chain connects TRBV7-2 to TRBJ2-4, with TRBD2 as a possible D gene (5 bases). The ends were cut back, 1 base at V and 1 base at J, with 11 bases in the middle. The CDR3 covers 16 residues. Germline assignment: CDR1 SGHTA and CDR2 FQGNSA. CDR3 DNA: TGTGCCAGCAGCTTAGATGGAGGTACGGCCAAAAACATTCAGTACTTC. The encoded protein is CASSLDGGTAKNIQYF.